The rows below give T cell receptor beta chains drawn from one sample of a study of blood T cell repertoires in COVID-19. The protocol was immunoSEQ multiplex PCR, while the TCRdb copy is restricted to in-frame clones and leaves out a portion. This sample carries 250,000 to 300,000 clones, 87% of them seen once, and the ten largest clones take about 2%. The sequenced material came from peripheral blood. Every receptor here comes from a woman aged 45 to 65 who had recovered from COVID-19. Each CDR3 is given with its conserved first and last residue. D genes are given only for firm matches. Clone size appears in some rows only: once, few, many, or a class for an expanded clone.

NA,NA,TRBV5-1,TRBJ1-1,CASSWAGGESTEAFF,TGCGCCAGCAGCTGGGCGGGCGGGGAGAGCACTGAAGCTTTCTTT
NA,NA,TRBV11-3,TRBJ1-1,CASSNKNTEAFF,TGTGCCAGCAGTAATAAGAACACTGAAGCTTTCTTT
NA,NA,TRBV10-3,TRBJ1-2,CAISESYANYGYTF,TGTGCCATCAGTGAGTCTTACGCGAACTATGGCTACACCTTC
NA,TRBD1,TRBV6-5,TRBJ1-2,CASRATGVRGYTF,TGTGCCAGCAGGGCGACAGGGGTTCGCGGCTACACCTTC
NA,TRBD1,TRBV30,TRBJ2-3,CAWNLGQLTDTQYF,TGTGCCTGGAACCTGGGACAGCTCACAGATACGCAGTATTTT
NA,NA,TRBV7-2,TRBJ1-2,CASSSMAGDYGYTF,TGTGCCAGCAGCTCCATGGCAGGGGACTATGGCTACACCTTC
NA,NA,TRBV27,TRBJ2-2,CASRAQGEGDTGELFF,TGTGCCAGCAGAGCCCAGGGTGAAGGAGACACCGGGGAGCTGTTTTTT
NA,TRBD1,TRBV30,TRBJ1-5,CAWSPRRGTGYNQPQHF,TGTGCCTGGAGCCCACGGCGGGGGACAGGTTACAATCAGCCCCAGCATTTT
NA,NA,TRBV3-1/TRBV3-2,TRBJ2-6,CASSPTGVSSGANVLTF,TGTGCCAGCAGCCCGACGGGGGTGAGCTCTGGGGCCAACGTCCTGACTTTC
once,TRBD1,TRBV28,TRBJ1-1,CATGGTGRIEAFF,TGTGCCACCGGCGGGACAGGGAGAATTGAAGCTTTCTTT
NA,TRBD2,TRBV19,TRBJ2-1,CATAGGYNEQFF,TGTGCCACCGCGGGGGGGTACAATGAGCAGTTCTTC
NA,NA,TRBV4-2,TRBJ2-7,CASSLTSGNDHEQYF,TGTGCCAGCAGCCTCACCTCCGGGAACGACCACGAGCAGTACTTC
NA,NA,TRBV6-2/TRBV6-3,TRBJ1-5,CASSYRGKPQHF,TGTGCCAGCAGTTACAGGGGTAAGCCCCAGCATTTT
NA,NA,TRBV11-2,TRBJ2-3,CASSLVDTAGTDTQYF,TGTGCCAGCAGCTTAGTGGACACAGCTGGCACAGATACGCAGTATTTT
NA,NA,TRBV6-2/TRBV6-3,TRBJ2-5,CASSPRGAVIQETQYF,TGTGCCAGCAGCCCGCGCGGGGCTGTAATCCAAGAGACCCAGTACTTC
once,NA,TRBV6-5,TRBJ1-3,CASRKPGVPGNTIYF,TGTGCCAGCAGAAAACCAGGGGTTCCTGGAAACACCATATATTTT
NA,NA,TRBV5-6,TRBJ1-2,CASSLSSYGYTF,TGTGCCAGCAGCCTTAGCAGCTATGGCTACACCTTC
NA,TRBD1,TRBV19,TRBJ1-5,CASRDRGSLAQHF,TGTGCCAGTAGGGACAGGGGTAGTCTTGCCCAGCATTTT
NA,NA,TRBV10-3,TRBJ2-2,CAIRPGATGELFF,TGTGCCATCAGACCAGGGGCGACCGGGGAGCTGTTTTTT
NA,NA,TRBV29-1,TRBJ1-2,CSVAGGWGYTF,TGCAGCGTTGCGGGGGGATGGGGCTACACCTTC
NA,TRBD1,TRBV9,TRBJ1-5,CASSVTGTFNQPQHF,TGTGCCAGCAGCGTGACAGGGACCTTCAATCAGCCCCAGCATTTT
few,NA,TRBV4-1,TRBJ1-4,CASSQVRDEKLFF,TGCGCCAGCAGCCAAGTTCGGGATGAAAAACTGTTTTTT
NA,NA,TRBV2,TRBJ1-5,CASSEVEARVSNQPQHF,TGTGCCAGCAGTGAGGTCGAGGCTCGTGTTAGCAATCAGCCCCAGCATTTT
NA,NA,TRBV4-1,TRBJ1-1,CASSPSQGMRTEAFF,TGCGCCAGCAGCCCGTCCCAGGGGATGAGGACTGAAGCTTTCTTT
NA,TRBD2,TRBV5-8,TRBJ2-1,CASSLAGLPYNEQFF,TGTGCCAGCAGCTTAGCGGGGCTACCGTACAATGAGCAGTTCTTC
few,TRBD1,TRBV30,TRBJ1-3,CAWYRPGQGFGNTIYF,TGTGCCTGGTACAGACCGGGACAGGGGTTTGGAAACACCATATATTTT
NA,NA,TRBV7-9,TRBJ2-7,CASSGQSYEQYF,TGTGCCAGCAGCGGACAGTCCTACGAGCAGTACTTC
NA,NA,TRBV3-1/TRBV3-2,TRBJ2-7,CASSQDATGYEQYF,TGTGCCAGCAGCCAAGATGCTACCGGCTACGAGCAGTACTTC
NA,NA,TRBV30,TRBJ1-1,CAWSYKGYRTASNTEAFF,TGTGCCTGGAGTTATAAGGGGTACAGGACAGCTTCGAACACTGAAGCTTTCTTT
NA,NA,TRBV6-2/TRBV6-3,TRBJ2-7,CASSYLTGKPDPYGEQYF,TGTGCCAGCAGTTATTTAACAGGGAAACCCGACCCCTATGGAGAGCAGTACTTC
NA,TRBD1,TRBV4-1,TRBJ1-5,CASSHRDRGRRQPQHF,TGCGCCAGCAGCCACCGGGACAGGGGGCGCCGGCAGCCCCAGCATTTT
few,TRBD1,TRBV7-9,TRBJ2-1,CASSSMGQEPYNEQFF,TGTGCCAGCAGCTCCATGGGACAGGAGCCCTACAATGAGCAGTTCTTC
NA,TRBD1,TRBV28,TRBJ1-1,CASSLFVPPEGGQGAEAFF,TGTGCCAGCAGTTTATTTGTCCCCCCCGAGGGGGGACAGGGGGCTGAAGCTTTCTTT
NA,NA,TRBV6-5,TRBJ1-1,CASKGANTEAFF,TGTGCCAGCAAAGGGGCGAACACTGAAGCTTTCTTT
NA,NA,TRBV5-4,TRBJ1-1,CASSDTDREAFF,TGTGCCAGCAGCGACACGGACAGAGAAGCTTTCTTT
few,NA,TRBV11-2,TRBJ1-2,CASSLVGRSRGSNYGYTF,TGTGCCAGCAGCTTAGTCGGGAGGTCTCGGGGATCTAACTATGGCTACACCTTC
NA,TRBD1,TRBV28,TRBJ1-6,CASSLGQGNSPLHF,TGTGCCAGCAGTCTTGGACAGGGGAATTCACCCCTCCACTTT
once,TRBD2,TRBV29-1,TRBJ2-6,CSVEDPGGSGANVLTF,TGCAGCGTTGAAGATCCGGGAGGGTCTGGGGCCAACGTCCTGACTTTC
NA,TRBD1,TRBV30,TRBJ2-2,CAWKDRGNTGELFF,TGTGCCTGGAAAGACAGGGGGAACACCGGGGAGCTGTTTTTT
NA,TRBD1,TRBV7-2,TRBJ2-7,CASSVRTGPFSYEQYF,TGTGCCAGCAGCGTACGGACAGGGCCGTTCTCCTACGAGCAGTACTTC
NA,NA,TRBV11-1,TRBJ2-7,CASSFIQASYEQYF,TGTGCCAGCAGCTTCATTCAGGCCTCCTACGAGCAGTACTTC
NA,TRBD1,TRBV5-1,TRBJ2-1,CASSLQGANEQFF,TGCGCCAGCAGCCTCCAGGGGGCGAATGAGCAGTTCTTC
NA,NA,TRBV19,TRBJ2-7,CASSSRVTAFSYEQYF,TGTGCCAGTAGTTCCAGGGTAACGGCCTTCTCCTACGAGCAGTACTTC
NA,NA,TRBV20-1,TRBJ2-7,CSASFHEQYF,TGCAGTGCTAGCTTCCACGAGCAGTACTTC
once,NA,TRBV27,TRBJ2-2,CASSFLNTGELFF,TGTGCCAGCAGTTTCCTGAACACCGGGGAGCTGTTTTTT
NA,NA,TRBV19,TRBJ2-7,CASSPQGSEQYF,TGTGCCAGTAGTCCACAGGGCTCCGAGCAGTACTTC
once,NA,TRBV9,TRBJ2-7,CASSVDLSREQYF,TGTGCCAGCAGCGTAGACTTGAGTCGGGAGCAGTACTTC
NA,TRBD2,TRBV6-2/TRBV6-3,TRBJ2-7,CASSYPMGAGVGEQYF,TGTGCCAGCAGTTACCCCATGGGAGCGGGAGTAGGCGAGCAGTACTTC
NA,TRBD2,TRBV29-1,TRBJ2-3,CSVPGVSRGGNPRTDTQYF,TGCAGCGTGCCAGGGGTCTCGCGGGGGGGAAACCCCAGGACAGATACGCAGTATTTT
NA,TRBD1,TRBV19,TRBJ1-2,CASSIGITGGYGYTF,TGTGCCAGTAGTATTGGCATAACAGGGGGCTATGGCTACACCTTC
NA,TRBD1,TRBV24-1,TRBJ2-2,CATSDPGTDTGELFF,TGTGCCACCAGTGACCCCGGGACAGACACCGGGGAGCTGTTTTTT